This TCR beta chain was documented in a study of cytomegalovirus exposure and HLA in healthy donors. V lost 5 bases, J lost 7 bases, and 6 bases stayed unmatched. The CDR3 sequence is 15 residues long. Germline V gene sequence: CDR1 SEHNR, CDR2 FQNEAQ (reference sequence). Notes on the study in general: CMV serostatus was the only recorded immune exposure for donors. Cytomegalovirus association was assigned to about 150 TCR beta chains. A missense variant in DCLRE1C was later tied to TCR beta V- and J-gene trimming.

13 Jbeta primers and 60 Vbeta primers were used for the PCR. Clones were read by immunoSEQ multiplex PCR, and TCRdb kept only the in-frame ones, dropping some. This sample has just under 150,000 clones, with 75% to 90% found just once. Turning to this clone: Its antigen remains unidentified.

Sampled while nominally healthy, donors likely had unrecorded immune exposures. The material sequenced was PBMCs. J is TRBJ2-2 and V is TRBV7-9, with 11 bases lining up with TRBD1. This receptor was taken from a woman aged 25 to 39 in good health and CMV-seronegative. The CDR3 DNA follows: TGTGCCAGCAGCCGAAGGACAGGGGGCAGCGGGGAGCTGTTTTTT. It codes for CASSRRTGGSGELFF.